This TCR beta chain originates from a study of blood T cell repertoires in COVID-19. The V end was cut by 5 bases, the J end by 7 bases, with 6 bases between. The CDR3 loop spans 11 amino acids. From germline, CDR1 is SGHVS and CDR2 FNYEAQ. Sequenced by immunoSEQ multiplex PCR; TCRdb stores in-frame clones only, minus some. In the table there are roughly 190,000 clones, 82% of which are singletons. This clonotype was obtained from a woman aged 55-69 years with acute COVID-19. Specimen: PBMCs or T cells enriched from blood (not recorded which). This chain joins TRBV7-6 and TRBJ1-5; D remains ambiguous. The CDR3 DNA is TGTGCCAGCAGCCGCCTACAGCCCCAGCATTTT. Its protein product is CASSRLQPQHF. The entire variable domain, with the rest obtained from reference TRBV7-6 and TRBJ1-5, is as follows: GAGVSQSPRYKVTKRGQDVALRCDPISGHVSLYWYRQALGQGPEFLTYFNYEAQQDKSGLPNDRFSAERPEGSISTLTIQRTEQRDSAMYRCASSRLQPQHFGDGTRLSIL.